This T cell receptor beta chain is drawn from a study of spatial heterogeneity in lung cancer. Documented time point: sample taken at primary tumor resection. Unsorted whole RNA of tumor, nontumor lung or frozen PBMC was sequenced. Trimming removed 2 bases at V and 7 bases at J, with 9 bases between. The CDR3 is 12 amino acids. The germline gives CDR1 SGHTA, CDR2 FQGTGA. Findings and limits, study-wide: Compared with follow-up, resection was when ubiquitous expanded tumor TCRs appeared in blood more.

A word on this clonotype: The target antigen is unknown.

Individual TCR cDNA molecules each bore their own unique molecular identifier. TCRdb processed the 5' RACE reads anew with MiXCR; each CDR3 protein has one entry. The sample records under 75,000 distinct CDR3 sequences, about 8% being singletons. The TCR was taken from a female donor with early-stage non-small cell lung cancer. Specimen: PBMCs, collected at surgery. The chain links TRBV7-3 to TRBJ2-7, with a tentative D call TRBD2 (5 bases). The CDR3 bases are TGTGCCAGCAGCTTATCCTCGGGGGAGCAGTACTTC. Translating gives CASSLSSGEQYF.